This T cell receptor beta chain stems from a study of neurological immune-mediated disorders. It was by 5'RACE with 10-nucleotide random UMIs that the cDNA was made. TCRdb ran MiXCR on the 5' RACE reads and lists one entry per CDR3 protein. Among about 45,000 distinct CDR3 sequences listed, approximately 12% were seen once. Documented time point: longitudinal time-point 3. The sample holds many counts of this clonotype. Germline V gene lookup returns CDR1 MNHNS and CDR2 SASEGT. The CDR3 runs 16 residues. With 0 bases clipped from V and 1 base from J, the junction kept 2 bases outside the gene matches. The sequence derives from a man aged 25-45 years in good health. Sequences were obtained from PBMCs. The V gene is TRBV6-1, the J gene TRBJ2-1; 8 bases match TRBD2. The CDR3 DNA reads TGTGCCAGCAGTGAAGCGGCGGGAGGATCCTACAATGAGCAGTTCTTC. Its protein product is CASSEAAGGSYNEQFF.